This TCR beta chain was sequenced for a study of blood T cell repertoires in COVID-19. Study summary: From the United States, Italy and Spain came samples of acute and convalescent COVID-19.

Method: immunoSEQ multiplex PCR; TCRdb's copy keeps in-frame clones and lacks some. The data hold hundreds of thousands of clones, with about 80% observed a single time. The receptor comes from a woman older than 75 with acute or convalescent COVID-19. Sequences were obtained from peripheral blood.

The CDR3 DNA reads TGTGCCATCAGTGAGTCCCTGGACAGACATGAAAAACTGTTTTTT. Translating it yields CAISESLDRHEKLFF. This sequence joins TRBV10-3 and TRBJ1-4, with TRBD1 as a possible D gene (6 bases). CDR3 length equals 15 residues. CDR1 ENHRY and CDR2 SYGVKD come from the germline V gene. V was trimmed by 0 bases and J by 6 bases, leaving 11 bases between them.